This T cell receptor (beta chain) derives from a study of T cells in Graves' hyperthyroidism and ophthalmopathy. As concerns this clonotype: Antigen: not known.

Newly diagnosed hyperthyroidism patients aged 18 to 65 years had disease lasting under 2 months. Together with thyroid ultrasound, orbital computed tomography, serum thyroxine and TRAb, clinical symptoms were used for diagnoses. Amplification targeted TCR beta CDR3 regions from RNA transcripts. The HTBI set primed first-round TCR CDR3 RT-PCR. TCRdb called the multiplex PCR reads again in MiXCR, with one record for every CDR3 protein. The sample has around 580,000 distinct CDR3 sequences, approximately 44% seen once. Study observations and caveats: Peripheral blood also featured most of the thyroid clonotypes expanded above 0.001. From stable hyperthyroidism, ophthalmopathy was set apart by a 13 V-J model.

Germline CDR1 is DFQATT and CDR2 is SNEGSKA (reference sequence). This CDR3 spans 14 amino acids. V is TRBV20-1 and J is TRBJ2-7; 10 nucleotides agree with TRBD2. The DNA end lines up better with TRBJ2-1; the J call may be wrong. The source is a young woman with Graves' hyperthyroidism. Sequenced: peripheral blood or thyroid tissue (not recorded which). The CDR3 DNA sequence: TGCAGTGCCCCCGGGACTAGCGACCTTGGTGAGCAGTTCTTC. This gives the protein CSAPGTSDLGEQFF.